This T cell receptor (beta chain) is from a study of blood T cell repertoires in COVID-19. For the study at large: COVID-19 samples, acute and convalescent, were from the United States, Italy and Spain. The analysed material was cDNA or gDNA that came from T cells, B-cell-depleted T cells, or PBMCs.

Under the authors' procedure: From reference gene primer amplification, estimates of nucleated cell counts were derived. Assay: immunoSEQ multiplex PCR; the TCRdb copy retains only in-frame clones and omits some. D and trimming come from the DNA, and the V and J calls and clone size come from that table. Here the sample spans 100,000 to 150,000 clones, 70% to 90% being singletons. Trimming pared 3 bases from V and 2 bases from J, leaving 13 bases between. Germline assignment: CDR1 SEHNR and CDR2 FQNEAQ (reference sequence). CDR3 length equals 15 residues. The chain uses TRBV7-9 and TRBJ2-5; D perhaps matches TRBD2 (5 bases). The source of this sequence is a woman of 80 years or more with acute or convalescent COVID-19. Sequenced material: peripheral blood. The CDR3 DNA follows: TGTGCCAGCAGCTTGAACCGACTACTGCAAGAGACCCAGTACTTC. Translated, it gives CASSLNRLLQETQYF.